Shown below are 15 T cell receptor beta chains from a single sample sequenced in a study of cytomegalovirus exposure and HLA in healthy donors. With 60 Vbeta and 13 Jbeta primers, the PCR was carried out. The protocol was immunoSEQ multiplex PCR, while the TCRdb copy is restricted to in-frame clones and leaves out a portion. Among approximately 140,000 clones listed, just over 70% were seen once. Specimen: PBMCs. The receptors shown here come from a woman aged 55 to 70 in good health and CMV-seropositive.

The J gene is TRBJ1-4, the V gene TRBV6-5; TRBD1 might be the D (5 bases). CDR1 is MNHEY, CDR2 SVGAGI, per germline. The V end was cut by 0 bases, the J end by 7 bases, with 12 bases between. CDR3 size: 15 residues. The CDR3 here is CASSYSVDGGEKLFF. The DNA for the CDR3 is TGTGCCAGCAGTTACTCTGTAGACGGGGGTGAAAAACTGTTTTTT.

The chain has TRBV4-1 and TRBJ1-2, with TRBD1 as a possible D gene (6 bases). The CDR3 has 15 amino acids. Germline lookup yields CDR1 MGHRA and CDR2 YSYEKL. V was clipped by 1 base and J by 4 bases, with 13 bases between them. The CDR3 DNA follows: TGCGCCAGCAGCCAAGCGGGGGGGCAGGTCTATGGCTACACCTTC. Translating gives CASSQAGGQVYGYTF.

The CDR3 DNA follows: TGTGCCAGCAGCCGCAACAGGGTCTATGGCTACACCTTC. Its protein is CASSRNRVYGYTF. V and J are TRBV14 and TRBJ1-2; TRBD1 might be the D (6 bases). This CDR3 region has 13 residues. V lost 4 bases and J 4 bases, leaving 10 bases between the germline ends. CDR1 and CDR2 from the germline V gene are SGHDN and FVKESK.

V usage is TRBV2 and J usage is TRBJ1-2; unclear D gene. V was cut by 6 bases and J by 4 bases, with 15 bases left in between. Per the germline V gene, CDR1 is SNHLY and CDR2 is FYNNEI. This CDR3 region has 14 residues. CDR3 bases: TGTGCCAGCAGCGACACCCGTTCCTCCTATGGCTACACCTTC. Translation gives CASSDTRSSYGYTF.

The chain couples TRBV9 to TRBJ2-7; 11 nucleotides align to TRBD2. CDR3 size: 15 residues. With 0 bases clipped from V and 6 bases from J, the junction kept 5 bases outside the gene matches. Germline CDR1 is SGDLS and CDR2 is YYNGEE. The CDR3 reads CASSVGSGGVSEQYF. The CDR3 DNA reads as TGTGCCAGCAGCGTAGGTAGCGGGGGGGTTTCCGAGCAGTACTTC.

V is TRBV4-3 and J is TRBJ1-4; TRBD1 matches 7 bases. The germline V gene encodes CDR1 LGHNA and CDR2 YSLEER. CDR3 length: 14 amino acids. V lost 4 bases, J lost 5 bases, and 4 bases stayed unmatched. The CDR3, as DNA: TGCGCCAGCAGCCTCCGGGACAGCAATGAAAAACTGTTTTTT. Its translation: CASSLRDSNEKLFF.

This clone appeared a few times. The chain employs TRBV6-5 and TRBJ2-5, with D tentatively TRBD1 (5 bases). V shed 6 bases and J shed 2 bases, with 16 bases lying between them. The CDR3 runs 15 residues. Germline CDR1 MNHEY, CDR2 SVGAGI. The CDR3 coding sequence is TGTGCCAGCAGCTGGGGCCTCGGGCGGCAAGAGACCCAGTACTTC. As protein: CASSWGLGRQETQYF.

The chain uses TRBV6-5 and TRBJ1-5; D call uncertain. This CDR3 has 15 amino acids. Trimming left V 5 bases short and J 6 bases short, with 17 bases between. The germline V gene has CDR1 MNHEY and CDR2 SVGAGI. For the CDR3, the DNA is TGTGCCAGCAGTCCCGGTCAGGCTAACTCTCAGCCCCAGCATTTT. The encoded protein is CASSPGQANSQPQHF.

The chain uses TRBV19 and TRBJ1-1; perhaps TRBD1 as D (6 bases). The V end lost 6 bases, the J end lost 6 bases, and 11 bases lay between the germline ends. The CDR3 covers 12 residues. Germline V gene data show CDR1 as LNHDA and CDR2 as SQIVND (reference sequence). CDR3 protein: CASRKGVSEAFF. The CDR3 nucleotides read TGTGCCAGTAGAAAGGGGGTCTCTGAAGCTTTCTTT.

J is TRBJ2-7 and V is TRBV5-1; weak D call: TRBD2 (5 bases). Trimming cost V 4 bases and J 2 bases, with 7 bases left between them. Germline loops: CDR1 SGHRS, CDR2 YFSETQ. This CDR3 has 12 residues. Written as DNA, the CDR3 is TGCGCCAGCAGCCCCGGGACCTACGAGCAGTACTTC. Translating gives CASSPGTYEQYF.

The chain joins TRBV6-5 to TRBJ2-5; perhaps TRBD1 as D (6 bases). The J call is doubtful: the DNA matches TRBJ2-7 better. The CDR3 has 13 residues. The germline V gene has CDR1 MNHEY and CDR2 SVGAGI. CDR3 sequence: CASRRGQYYEQYF. CDR3 sequence (DNA): TGTGCCAGCAGACGAGGACAGTACTACGAGCAGTACTTC.

Only a few counts were recorded for this clone. This chain joins TRBV2 and TRBJ2-5; D not resolved. The J call may be incorrect, as the DNA end agrees better with TRBJ2-7. CDR3 length: 13 amino acids. The V gene's germline CDR1 is SNHLY and CDR2 FYNNEI. The CDR3 bases are TGTGCCAGCAGTGAAACGGTCCTTTACGAGCAGTACTTC. Translation: CASSETVLYEQYF.

Of note for this clone: At one end, the junction sequence differs from germline, possibly due to a read error. The V call is TRBV7-9, the J call TRBJ1-4; D uncertain. Looked up from germline, CDR1 is SEHNR and CDR2 is FQNEAQ (reference sequence). This CDR3 spans 12 amino acids. CDR3 loop: CSSSRGWEKLFF. Here the CDR3 DNA reads TGTTCCAGCAGCCGAGGATGGGAAAAACTGTTTTTT.

This chain links TRBV7-8 with TRBJ1-5; 9 bases line up with TRBD1. The CDR3 has 14 residues. J was trimmed by 4 bases and V by 5 bases; bases with no gene match: 3. Germline assignment: CDR1 SGHVS and CDR2 FQNEAQ. CDR3 DNA sequence: TGTGCCAGCAGCGTAGACAGGGGGAATCAGCCCCAGCATTTT. Translated, it gives CASSVDRGNQPQHF.

This clone has a handful of counts. The CDR3, as DNA: TGTGCCAGCAAATCAGGGAACTATGGCTACACCTTC. It is translated as CASKSGNYGYTF. The rearrangement links TRBV6-5 to TRBJ1-2, with D possibly TRBD1 on 5 matching bases. Per the germline V gene, CDR1 is MNHEY and CDR2 is SVGAGI. V lost 7 bases to trimming and J lost 2 bases, with 8 bases between them. The CDR3 is made up of 12 amino acids.